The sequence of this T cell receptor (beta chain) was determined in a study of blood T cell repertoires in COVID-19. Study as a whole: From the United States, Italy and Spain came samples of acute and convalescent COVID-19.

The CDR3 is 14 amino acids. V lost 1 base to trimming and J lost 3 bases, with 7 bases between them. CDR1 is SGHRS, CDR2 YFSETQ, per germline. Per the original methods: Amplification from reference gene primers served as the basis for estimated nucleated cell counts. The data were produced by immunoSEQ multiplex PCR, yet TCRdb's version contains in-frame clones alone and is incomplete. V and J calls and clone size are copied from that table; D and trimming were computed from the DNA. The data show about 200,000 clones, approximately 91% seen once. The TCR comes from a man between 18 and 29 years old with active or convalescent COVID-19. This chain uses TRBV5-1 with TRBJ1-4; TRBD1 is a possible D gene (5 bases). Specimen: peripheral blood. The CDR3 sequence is CASSLQGPNEKLFF. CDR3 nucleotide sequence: TGCGCCAGCAGCTTGCAGGGCCCTAATGAAAAACTGTTTTTT.